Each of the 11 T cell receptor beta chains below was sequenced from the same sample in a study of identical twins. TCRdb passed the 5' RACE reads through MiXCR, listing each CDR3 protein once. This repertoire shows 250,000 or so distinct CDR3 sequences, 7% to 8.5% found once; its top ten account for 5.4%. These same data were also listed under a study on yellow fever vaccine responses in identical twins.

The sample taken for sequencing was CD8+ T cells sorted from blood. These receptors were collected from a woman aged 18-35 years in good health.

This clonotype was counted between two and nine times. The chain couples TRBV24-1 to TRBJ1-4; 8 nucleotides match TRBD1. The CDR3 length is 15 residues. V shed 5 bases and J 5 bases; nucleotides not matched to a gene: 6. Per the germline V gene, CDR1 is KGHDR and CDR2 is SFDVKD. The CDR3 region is CATSGTGLENEKLFF. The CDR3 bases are TGTGCCACCAGTGGGACAGGGTTGGAGAATGAAAAACTGTTTTTT.

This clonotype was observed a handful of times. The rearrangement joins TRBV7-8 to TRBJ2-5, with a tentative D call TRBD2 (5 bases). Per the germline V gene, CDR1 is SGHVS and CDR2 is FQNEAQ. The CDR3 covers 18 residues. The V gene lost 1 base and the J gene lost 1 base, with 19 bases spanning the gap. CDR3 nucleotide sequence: TGTGCCAGCAGCTTAGGGTGGAGGCCCGAGCTACCCCAAGAGACCCAGTACTTC. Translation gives CASSLGWRPELPQETQYF.

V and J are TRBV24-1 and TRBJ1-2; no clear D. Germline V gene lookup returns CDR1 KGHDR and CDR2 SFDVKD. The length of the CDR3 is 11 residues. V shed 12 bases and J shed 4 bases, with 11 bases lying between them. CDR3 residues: CAAGDAYGYTF. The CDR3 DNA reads TGTGCCGCCGGGGATGCCTATGGCTACACCTTC.

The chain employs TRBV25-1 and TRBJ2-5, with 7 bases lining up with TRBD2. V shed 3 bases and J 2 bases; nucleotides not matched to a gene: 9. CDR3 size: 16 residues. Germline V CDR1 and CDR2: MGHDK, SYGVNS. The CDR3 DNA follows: TGTGCCAGCAGTGATCTTCTGGGGGGGGGGCAAGAGACCCAGTACTTC. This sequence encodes CASSDLLGGGQETQYF.

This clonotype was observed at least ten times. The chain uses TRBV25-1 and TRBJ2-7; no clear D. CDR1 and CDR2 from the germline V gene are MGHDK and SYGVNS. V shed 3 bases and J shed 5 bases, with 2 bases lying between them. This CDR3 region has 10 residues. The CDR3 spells CASSDNEQYF. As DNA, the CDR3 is TGTGCCAGCAGTGATAACGAGCAGTACTTC.

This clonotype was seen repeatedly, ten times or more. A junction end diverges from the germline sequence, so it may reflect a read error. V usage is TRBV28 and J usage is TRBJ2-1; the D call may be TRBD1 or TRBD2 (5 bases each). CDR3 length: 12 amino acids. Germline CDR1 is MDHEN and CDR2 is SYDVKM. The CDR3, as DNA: TGTGCCAGCAGAGACGAGCAGGGAGAATTGGTCTTC. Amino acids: CASRDEQGELVF. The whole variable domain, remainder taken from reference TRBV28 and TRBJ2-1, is DVKVTQSSRYLVKRTGEKVFLECVQDMDHENMFWYRQDPGLGLRLIYFSYDVKMKEKGDIPEGYSVSREKKERFSLILESASTNQTSMYLCASRDEQGELVFGPGTRLTVL.

Here the CDR3 reads CASSETGTGLYEQYF. The CDR3 bases are TGTGCCAGCAGTGAAACCGGGACAGGACTCTACGAGCAGTACTTC. The chain carries TRBV2 and TRBJ2-7, with TRBD1 matching over 8 bases. The CDR3 runs to 15 residues. The ends lost 2 bases at V and 3 bases at J; junction bases unmatched: 6. Germline CDR1 SNHLY, CDR2 FYNNEI. Variable domain in full (rest from reference TRBV2 and TRBJ2-7): EPEVTQTPSHQVTQMGQEVILRCVPISNHLYFYWYRQILGQKVEFLVSFYNNEISEKSEIFDDQFSVERPDGSNFTLKIRSTKLEDSAMYFCASSETGTGLYEQYFGPGTRLTVT.

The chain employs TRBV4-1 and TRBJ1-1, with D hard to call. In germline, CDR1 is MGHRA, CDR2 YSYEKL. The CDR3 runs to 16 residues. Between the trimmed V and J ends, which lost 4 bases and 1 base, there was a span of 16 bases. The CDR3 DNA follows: TGCGCCAGCAGCCCCTGTGGTGTAGGCGGGAACACTGAAGCTTTCTTT. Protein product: CASSPCGVGGNTEAFF.

The chain's CDR3 is CASSETGEFRDEQYF. CDR3 nucleotide sequence: TGTGCCAGCAGCGAAACAGGGGAGTTCCGTGACGAGCAGTACTTC. This sequence joins TRBV2 and TRBJ2-7; 7 bases match TRBD1. V was pared by 6 bases and J by 5 bases, with 13 bases of the junction left unmatched. Germline-derived CDR1 and CDR2 are SNHLY and FYNNEI. CDR3 size: 15 residues.

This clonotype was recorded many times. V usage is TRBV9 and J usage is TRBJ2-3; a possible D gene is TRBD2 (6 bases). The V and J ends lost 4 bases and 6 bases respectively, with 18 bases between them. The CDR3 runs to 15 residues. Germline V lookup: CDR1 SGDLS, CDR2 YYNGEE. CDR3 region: CASSPRGPGRDTQYF. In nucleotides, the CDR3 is TGTGCCAGCAGCCCTAGAGGGCCGGGGAGGGATACGCAGTATTTT.

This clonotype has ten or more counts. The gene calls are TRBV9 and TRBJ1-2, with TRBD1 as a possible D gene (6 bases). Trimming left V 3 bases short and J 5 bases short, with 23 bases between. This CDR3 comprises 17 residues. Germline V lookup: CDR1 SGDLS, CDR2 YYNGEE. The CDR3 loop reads CASSARLDRDLFYGYTF. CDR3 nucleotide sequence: TGTGCCAGCAGCGCCCGGCTGGACAGAGACCTTTTTTATGGCTACACCTTC.